These T cell receptor beta chains were read from a single sample in a study of beta chain features in type 1 diabetes. Measured with immunoSEQ multiplex PCR; TCRdb has only the in-frame clones, and not every one. This sample has roughly 300,000 clones; 9.3% occur once, and the top ten carry about 1%. Sequences were obtained from central memory CD4+ T cells from blood. These TCRs come from a man under 40 with type 1 diabetes. Each CDR3 is given with its conserved first and last residue.

V gene,J gene,CDR3 protein
TRBV7-9,TRBJ2-1,CASSLALTGTPEQFF
TRBV27,TRBJ1-6,CASSFSGPAWRSSYNSPLHF
TRBV28,TRBJ2-6,CASSAMTGAGANVLTF
TRBV6-5,TRBJ2-5,CASSYSAGTEETQYF
TRBV5-1,TRBJ2-5,CASSFGAARETQYF
TRBV19,TRBJ2-1,CASSIDLQGILTNEQFF
TRBV28,TRBJ1-3,CASIGGTSSGNTIYF
TRBV2,TRBJ2-1,CASNLLASSYNEQFF
TRBV29-1,TRBJ1-2,CSVGTSTNYGYTF
TRBV30,TRBJ2-1,CAWRTGNEQFF
TRBV5-1,TRBJ2-3,CASSDGLGTDTQYF
TRBV6-6,TRBJ1-4,CASILLQGNGEKLFF
TRBV9,TRBJ2-7,CASSPRVAAAYEQYF
TRBV7-9,TRBJ2-7,CASSSTQPYEQYF
TRBV30,TRBJ1-3,CAWSRPYSGNTIYF
TRBV4-3,TRBJ1-4,CASSQGQRGTNEKLFF
TRBV19,TRBJ1-2,CASRAQGANYGYTF
TRBV15,TRBJ2-7,CATSRDKSLSYEQYF
TRBV27,TRBJ2-5,CASSSRGGETQYF
TRBV29-1,TRBJ1-1,CSVLGQGDTEAFF
TRBV19,TRBJ2-3,CASSSPGTSGLGTQYF
TRBV7-9,TRBJ2-1,CASSLVRRGQGGEQFF